What follows is one T cell receptor (beta chain) and its context. Its antigen is undetermined. Library preparation for TCR beta used quantitative 5'-RACE with molecular barcodes. TCRdb ran MiXCR on the 5' RACE reads and lists one entry per CDR3 protein. The sample yields 300,000 to 400,000 distinct CDR3 sequences, about 14% seen once. The V gene end was trimmed by 4 bases and the J gene end by 5 bases; junction bases not matched to a gene: 4. Germline V gene data show CDR1 as SGHTA and CDR2 as FQGNSA. The CDR3 is made up of 15 amino acids. The sample originates from a study of CD8 T cells in ankylosing spondylitis. Study-wide results and limits: In the blood and synovial fluid of reactive arthritis, some motif variants had been previously reported.

The receptor was derived from a male donor with ankylosing spondylitis or in good health (not recorded which). The sequenced sample was blood, either unsorted or a sorted T cell fraction (not recorded which). V usage is TRBV7-2 and J usage is TRBJ2-2; 10 bases line up with TRBD1. The CDR3 DNA is TGTGCCAGCAGCTGGAGGACAGGGGGGACCGGGGAGCTGTTTTTT. It is translated as CASSWRTGGTGELFF.